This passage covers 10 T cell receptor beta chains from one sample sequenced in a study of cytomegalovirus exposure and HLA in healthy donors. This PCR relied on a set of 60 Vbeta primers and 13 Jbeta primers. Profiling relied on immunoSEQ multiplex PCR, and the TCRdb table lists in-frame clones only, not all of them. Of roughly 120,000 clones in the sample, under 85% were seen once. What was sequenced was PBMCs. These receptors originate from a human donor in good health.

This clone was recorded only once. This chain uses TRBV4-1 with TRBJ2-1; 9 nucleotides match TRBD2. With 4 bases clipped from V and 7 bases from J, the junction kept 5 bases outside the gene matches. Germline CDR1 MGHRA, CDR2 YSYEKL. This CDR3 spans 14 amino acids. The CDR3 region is CASSPGLAGNEQFF. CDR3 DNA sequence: TGCGCCAGCAGCCCCGGGCTAGCGGGGAATGAGCAGTTCTTC.

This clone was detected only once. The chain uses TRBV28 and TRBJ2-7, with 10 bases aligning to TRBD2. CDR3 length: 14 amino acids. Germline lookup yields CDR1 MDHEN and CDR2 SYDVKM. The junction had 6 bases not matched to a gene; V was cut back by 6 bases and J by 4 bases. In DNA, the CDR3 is TGTGCCAGCAGCCCTAGCGGGAGTACTTACGAGCAGTACTTC. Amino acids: CASSPSGSTYEQYF.

In nucleotides, the CDR3 is TGTGCCAGCAGTGAAGCGGGGACTAGCGTGTCGTTCCGTCCTCCGTTCTTC. Residues: CASSEAGTSVSFRPPFF. The genes are TRBV6-1 and TRBJ2-1; 10 bases fit TRBD2. The CDR3 length is 17 residues. Unmatched junction bases numbered 17, after V lost 0 bases and J lost 15 bases. Germline assignment: CDR1 MNHNS and CDR2 SASEGT.

CDR3 region: CAWRQASPSTDTQYF. Here the CDR3 DNA reads TGTGCCTGGAGACAGGCGAGTCCAAGCACAGATACGCAGTATTTT. The genes are TRBV30 and TRBJ2-3; weak D call: TRBD1 (5 bases). This CDR3 is 15 amino acids long. CDR1 is GTSNPN and CDR2 is SVGIG in the germline V gene (reference sequence). V was pared by 3 bases and J by 0 bases, with 13 bases between.

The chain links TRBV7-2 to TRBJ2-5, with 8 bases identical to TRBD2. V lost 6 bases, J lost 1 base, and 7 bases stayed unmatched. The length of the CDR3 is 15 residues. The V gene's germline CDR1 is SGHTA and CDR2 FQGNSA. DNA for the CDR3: TGTGCCAGCAGGACCAAGCGGGGGCCCCAAGAGACCCAGTACTTC. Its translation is CASRTKRGPQETQYF.

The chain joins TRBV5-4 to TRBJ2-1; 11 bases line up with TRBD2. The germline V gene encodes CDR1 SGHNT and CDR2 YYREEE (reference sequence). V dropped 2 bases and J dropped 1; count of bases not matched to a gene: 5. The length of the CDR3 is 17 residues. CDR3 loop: CASSFTGTSGSYNEQFF. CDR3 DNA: TGTGCCAGCAGCTTTACCGGGACTAGCGGATCCTACAATGAGCAGTTCTTC.

Here the CDR3 reads CASSTGTSAPIYEQYF. In nucleotides, the CDR3 is TGTGCCAGTAGTACTGGGACTAGCGCGCCCATCTACGAGCAGTACTTC. J is TRBJ2-7 and V is TRBV19; TRBD2 aligns across 10 bases. V shed 4 bases and J 3 bases; nucleotides not matched to a gene: 9. CDR3 length: 16 amino acids. Per the germline V gene, CDR1 is LNHDA and CDR2 is SQIVND (reference sequence).

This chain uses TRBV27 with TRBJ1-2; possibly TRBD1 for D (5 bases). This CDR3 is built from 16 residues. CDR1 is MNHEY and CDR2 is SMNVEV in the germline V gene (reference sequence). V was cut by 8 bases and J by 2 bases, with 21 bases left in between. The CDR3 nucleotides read TGTGCCAGCGTCCTGTCGACCCGGGGGACCAACTATGGCTACACCTTC. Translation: CASVLSTRGTNYGYTF.

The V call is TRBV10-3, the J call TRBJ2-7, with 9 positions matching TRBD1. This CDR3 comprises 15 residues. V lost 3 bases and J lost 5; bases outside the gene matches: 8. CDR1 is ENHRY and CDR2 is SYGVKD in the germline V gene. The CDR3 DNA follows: TGTGCCATCAGTGAACAGGGGGCTATTAAAGACGAGCAGTACTTC. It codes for CAISEQGAIKDEQYF.

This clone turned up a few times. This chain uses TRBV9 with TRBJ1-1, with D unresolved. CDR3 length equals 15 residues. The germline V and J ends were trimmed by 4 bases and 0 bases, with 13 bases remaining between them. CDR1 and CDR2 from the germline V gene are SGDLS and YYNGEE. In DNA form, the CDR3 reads TGTGCCAGCAGCTTCGAAGGAGAGTTGAACACTGAAGCTTTCTTT. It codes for CASSFEGELNTEAFF. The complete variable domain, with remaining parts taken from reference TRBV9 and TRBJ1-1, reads DSGVTQTPKHLITATGQRVTLRCSPRSGDLSVYWYQQSLDQGLQFLIQYYNGEERAKGNILERFSAQQFPDLHSELNLSSLELGDSALYFCASSFEGELNTEAFFGQGTRLTVV.